This TCR beta chain comes out of a study of CD4+ T cells in melanoma. The table came from immunoSEQ multiplex PCR; TCRdb's copy has only in-frame clones and leaves some out. The sample gives 50,000 to 60,000 clones, roughly three quarters of which show up once; 4.5% to 5.5% is in the top ten. A note on this clone: Its antigen remains unknown.

Study-level results: In melanoma, neoantigen-specific CD4+ T cells reportedly differed in differentiation state. A reported correlation linked neoantigen-specific CD4+ T cells to CD8+, macrophage and B cell function.

The specimen was tumor tissue. This receptor was obtained from a human donor with melanoma.

The DNA for the CDR3 is TGCGCCAGCAGCCAAGTCCCCGGACAGGGTTACGAGCAGTACTTC. It encodes CASSQVPGQGYEQYF. The V and J genes are TRBV4-1 and TRBJ2-7, with 8 positions matching TRBD1. Per the germline V gene, CDR1 is MGHRA and CDR2 is YSYEKL. The CDR3 sequence is 15 residues long. The ends lost 1 base at V and 4 bases at J; junction bases unmatched: 6.